A selection of T cell receptor beta chains follows, all from one sample in a study of cytomegalovirus exposure and HLA in healthy donors. The data were produced by immunoSEQ multiplex PCR, yet TCRdb's version contains in-frame clones alone and is incomplete. In the table there are tens of thousands of clones, 70% to 85% of which are singletons. The sequenced sample was PBMCs. The receptors were sampled from a man in his forties or fifties in good health and CMV-seronegative. CDR3s include the opening cysteine and the closing phenylalanine or tryptophan. D genes are given only for firm matches. The listing skips clone size in some rows; elsewhere it reads once, few, many or a size class.

clone size | D gene | CDR3 length | J gene | V gene | CDR3 DNA | CDR3 protein
few | NA | 14 | TRBJ1-1 | TRBV6-5 | TGTGCCAGCAGTTACTCGGGGACTGGGGCTGAAGCTTTCTTT | CASSYSGTGAEAFF
NA | NA | 16 | TRBJ2-7 | TRBV4-3 | TGCGCCAGCAGCCAAGATCTAGGGGGAACCGTCTACGAGCAGTACTTC | CASSQDLGGTVYEQYF
NA | NA | 14 | TRBJ2-1 | TRBV7-3 | TGTGCCAGCAGCTTAACAGGGAGTAGGAATGAGCAGTTCTTC | CASSLTGSRNEQFF
NA | TRBD1 | 15 | TRBJ1-4 | TRBV6-1 | TGTGCCAGCAGTGAAATGGACAGGGAGTGGGAAAAACTGTTTTTT | CASSEMDREWEKLFF
NA | NA | 14 | TRBJ2-5 | TRBV6-6 | TGTGCCAGCAGTTGGGTACAGGTCCAAGAGACCCAGTACTTC | CASSWVQVQETQYF
once | TRBD1 | 14 | TRBJ1-1 | TRBV19 | TGTGCCAGTCGGTCGGTAGGACAGGACATGGAAGCTTTCTTT | CASRSVGQDMEAFF
NA | NA | 15 | TRBJ2-1 | TRBV5-1 | TGCGCCAGCAGCTTGGGAGGGCTCGGGATCAATGAGCAGTTCTTC | CASSLGGLGINEQFF
NA | NA | 15 | TRBJ2-5 | TRBV6-5 | TGTGCCAGCAGTACTGTCGGGGTGGGCCAAGGGACCCAGTACTTC | CASSTVGVGQGTQYF
NA | TRBD1 | 14 | TRBJ1-2 | TRBV5-6 | TGTGCCAGCAGCTCAGTCGACAGGGACCATGGCTACACCTTC | CASSSVDRDHGYTF
few | NA | 13 | TRBJ1-6 | TRBV28 | TGTGCCAGCAGTTTATTTGGGGCTTCACCCCTCCACTTT | CASSLFGASPLHF
NA | TRBD1 | 13 | TRBJ1-1 | TRBV29-1 | TGCAGCGTTGAAAGGGGGCGCGGGGACGAAGCTTTCTTT | CSVERGRGDEAFF
NA | NA | 15 | TRBJ1-2 | TRBV7-2 | TGTGCCAGCAGCTTAGGGTCCGGAGTCAACTATGGCTACACCTTC | CASSLGSGVNYGYTF
few | NA | 16 | TRBJ2-7 | TRBV6-5 | TGTGCCAGCAGTTCCCCGACACTAGGGAACGACTACGAGCAGTACTTC | CASSSPTLGNDYEQYF
NA | TRBD1 | 13 | TRBJ1-2 | TRBV4-1 | TGCGCCAGCAGCCAACGGGACAGGGTAGGCTACACCTTC | CASSQRDRVGYTF
NA | TRBD1 | 13 | TRBJ1-2 | TRBV7-2 | TGTGCCAGCAGCTCGGACAGGGGCCACGGCTACACCTTC | CASSSDRGHGYTF
NA | TRBD1 | 15 | TRBJ1-1 | TRBV28 | TGTGCCAGCAGTTCCCGACAGGGGAAGAACACTGAAGCTTTCTTT | CASSSRQGKNTEAFF
once | TRBD1 | 14 | TRBJ1-1 | TRBV29-1 | TGCAGCGTTGCCGCGACAGGGTTCAAGACTGAAGCTTTCTTT | CSVAATGFKTEAFF
NA | NA | 14 | TRBJ2-3 | TRBV28 | TGTGCCAGCATGGTAGCGAGTGGCACAGATACGCAGTATTTT | CASMVASGTDTQYF
NA | NA | 14 | TRBJ1-5 | TRBV2 | TGTGCCAGCAGTGACACAACCGGGAGTCAGCCCCAGCATTTT | CASSDTTGSQPQHF
NA | NA | 13 | TRBJ2-7 | TRBV4-2 | TGTGCCAGCAGCCAACGACAGGCCTACGAGCAGTACTTC | CASSQRQAYEQYF
NA | TRBD1 | 15 | TRBJ2-7 | TRBV9 | TGTGCCAGCAGCGCGAAGGGACAGGGTGGGGACGAGCAGTACTTC | CASSAKGQGGDEQYF
NA | NA | 15 | TRBJ2-5 | TRBV6-5 | TGTGCCAGCAAGCGACAGGAGAGGGGAGGGGAGACCCAGTACTTC | CASKRQERGGETQYF
NA | TRBD1 | 16 | TRBJ2-1 | TRBV19 | TGTGCCAGTAGGAACAGGGGGCTGGGGCCGCTCGATGAGCAGTTCTTC | CASRNRGLGPLDEQFF
NA | TRBD1 | 13 | TRBJ2-1 | TRBV4-1 | TGCGCCAGCAGCAGCCGACAGGGCGAGGAGCAGTTCTTC | CASSSRQGEEQFF
once | NA | 11 | TRBJ2-7 | TRBV7-2 | TGTGCCAGCAGCCGAGGGGGTGAGCAGTACTTC | CASSRGGEQYF
NA | NA | 16 | TRBJ1-4 | TRBV2 | TGTGCCAGCAGTGAGGGGTACGGGGATACTATGATGAAACTGTTTTTT | CASSEGYGDTMMKLFF
NA | NA | 13 | TRBJ2-7 | TRBV10-3 | TGTGCCATCAGTTCGGGGGAGGTTTACGAGCAGTACTTC | CAISSGEVYEQYF
NA | NA | 13 | TRBJ2-7 | TRBV7-6 | TGTGCCAGCAGCTTGGACAGCTCCTACGAGCAGTACTTC | CASSLDSSYEQYF
NA | TRBD1 | 16 | TRBJ2-4 | TRBV23-1 | TGCGCCAGCAGTCACTCGGACAGGATTGCCAAAAACATTCAGTACTTC | CASSHSDRIAKNIQYF
NA | NA | 13 | TRBJ1-6 | TRBV6-5 | TGTGCCAGTATTGCTACAGGGAGTAGTACCCTCCACTTT | CASIATGSSTLHF
NA | NA | 16 | TRBJ1-2 | TRBV25-1 | TGTGCCAGCAGTGCGACGTGGGCCGGGGAGAACTATGGCTACACCTTC | CASSATWAGENYGYTF
NA | TRBD2 | 17 | TRBJ2-1 | TRBV5-1 | TGCGCCAGCATTCCCGCGCCTAGCGGGGCCGATCCCAATGAGCAGTTCTTC | CASIPAPSGADPNEQFF
NA | TRBD1 | 14 | TRBJ1-2 | TRBV29-1 | TGCAGCGTTGCGCCTGGACAGGGGAATGGTGGCTACACCTTC | CSVAPGQGNGGYTF
few | NA | 14 | TRBJ2-3 | TRBV27 | TGTGCCAGCAGGGCCCTAGGGGGGGCAGGAACGCAGTATTTT | CASRALGGAGTQYF
NA | NA | 17 | TRBJ1-5 | TRBV2 | TGTGCCAGCAGAGACCGGCCGTTTAGCGGGGGAGATCAGCCCCAGCATTTT | CASRDRPFSGGDQPQHF
few | NA | 18 | TRBJ2-1 | TRBV18 | TGTGCCAGCTCACCCATTTTAACCGGGACAAGGGTTTTCAATGAGCAGTTCTTC | CASSPILTGTRVFNEQFF
NA | NA | 16 | TRBJ2-7 | TRBV11-2 | TGTGCCAGCAGCCACCTCCGGCAGGGGACCTCCTACGAGCAGTACTTC | CASSHLRQGTSYEQYF
NA | NA | 15 | TRBJ1-4 | TRBV11-2 | TGTGCCAGCAGCTCTTCGGGTTCAACTAATGAAAAACTGTTTTTT | CASSSSGSTNEKLFF
NA | NA | 16 | TRBJ1-1 | TRBV7-2 | TGTGCCAGCAGCTCCCGGCAAGGCGGCCAGAACACTGAAGCTTTCTTT | CASSSRQGGQNTEAFF
once | NA | 13 | TRBJ2-5 | TRBV5-6 | TGTGCCAGCAGCTCGGTGGGGCTGCCGACCCAGTACTTC | CASSSVGLPTQYF
NA | TRBD1 | 15 | TRBJ1-4 | TRBV5-1 | TGCGCCAGCAGCTTTACAACAGGGGTTGCTGAAAAACTGTTTTTT | CASSFTTGVAEKLFF
few | TRBD1 | 12 | TRBJ1-2 | TRBV6-5 | TGTGCCAGCCTCGACAGGGCCTATGGCTACACCTTC | CASLDRAYGYTF
once | NA | 14 | TRBJ1-3 | TRBV11-2 | TGTGCCAGCAGTCGACAGCTCTCTGGAAACACCATATATTTT | CASSRQLSGNTIYF